The 23 T cell receptor beta chains below come from one sample, sequenced in a study of cytomegalovirus exposure and HLA in healthy donors. The PCR was carried out with 60 Vbeta primers and 13 Jbeta primers. Here immunoSEQ multiplex PCR was the method, and the copy in TCRdb shows in-frame clones only, minus some. The sample holds fewer than 150,000 clones, about 80% seen once. The sample consisted of PBMCs. The receptor source for this set is a young man in good health and CMV-seronegative.

A note on this clone: A far larger clone differs by one base, so this is likely a read error. Additional DNA sequences in this sample encode the identical CDR3. This chain uses TRBV2 with TRBJ2-1; 9 positions agree with TRBD1. Trimming removed 6 bases from V and 2 bases from J; junction bases left unmatched: 5. CDR1 is SNHLY, CDR2 FYNNEI, per germline. This CDR3 contains 15 residues. CDR3 region: CASSGTGSTYNEQFF. The CDR3 nucleotides read TGTGCCAGCAGCGGGACAGGGAGCACCTACAATGAGCAGTTCTTC.

The chain has TRBV15 and TRBJ1-2, with TRBD1 matching over 7 bases. The CDR3 totals 16 residues. The germline V gene has CDR1 LNHNV and CDR2 YYDKDF (reference sequence). V gave up 1 base and J gave up 1 base; unmatched junction bases: 6. The chain's CDR3 is CATSRGGTERNYGYTF. CDR3 coding DNA: TGTGCCACCAGCAGAGGGGGGACAGAGCGTAACTATGGCTACACCTTC.

The V call is TRBV29-1, the J call TRBJ2-7; D is perhaps TRBD1 (5 bases). The CDR3 sequence is 12 residues long. Trimming removed 4 bases at V and 5 bases at J, with 12 bases between. Germline V gene lookup returns CDR1 SQVTM and CDR2 ANQGSEA. CDR3 in DNA: TGCAGCGTTGCCAGGGCCTCGGACGAGCAGTACTTC. Encoded protein: CSVARASDEQYF.

This chain joins TRBV27 and TRBJ2-7; 7 bases align to TRBD1. Trimming took 5 bases from V and 0 from J; bases not matched to a gene: 7. Germline CDR1 reads MNHEY; CDR2 reads SMNVEV (reference sequence). This CDR3 has 15 amino acids. DNA of the CDR3: TGTGCCAGCAGTGAGAAGACAGGGAGCTCCTACGAGCAGTACTTC. Its translation: CASSEKTGSSYEQYF.

The V and J genes are TRBV25-1 and TRBJ1-2; D gene unclear. The V end was cut by 0 bases, the J end by 6 bases, with 8 bases between. The germline V gene has CDR1 MGHDK and CDR2 SYGVNS. The CDR3 is made up of 13 amino acids. CDR3 nucleotide sequence: TGTGCCAGCAGTGAATATGGGCGAGATGGCTACACCTTC. Translating it yields CASSEYGRDGYTF.

This sequence joins TRBV6-6 and TRBJ1-2, with D maybe TRBD1 (6 bases). V dropped 6 bases and J dropped 2 bases, with 19 bases sitting between them. Looked up from germline, CDR1 is MNHNY and CDR2 is SVGAGI (reference sequence). The CDR3 consists of 16 residues. Here the CDR3 reads CASRIGVVRGNYGYTF. The CDR3 DNA sequence: TGTGCCAGCAGAATAGGGGTTGTCAGGGGAAACTATGGCTACACCTTC.

This clone came up once. CDR3 sequence reads: CASSNRVGAGGGYTF. In nucleotides, the CDR3 is TGTGCCAGTAGTAACCGTGTGGGGGCGGGAGGAGGCTACACCTTC. The chain recombines TRBV19 with TRBJ1-2; maybe TRBD1 (6 bases). Germline loops: CDR1 LNHDA, CDR2 SQIVND (reference sequence). The CDR3 extends over 15 amino acids. V gave up 4 bases and J gave up 8 bases, with 20 bases separating them.

This sequence joins TRBV30 and TRBJ1-2; 8 bases are a match to TRBD1. CDR1 and CDR2 from the germline V gene are GTSNPN and SVGIG (reference sequence). J gave up 7 bases and V 1 base, and 11 bases lay outside the gene matches. This CDR3 is built from 15 residues. The CDR3 nucleotides are TGTGCCTGGAGTGCGGCGGGGACAGGTGGAGCTGGCTACACCTTC. It is translated as CAWSAAGTGGAGYTF.

This clone was observed once. The V call is TRBV6-5, the J call TRBJ2-5; D unresolved. Trimming stripped 0 bases from V and 2 bases from J, with 4 bases between. Germline values: CDR1 MNHEY, CDR2 SVGAGI. This CDR3 is built from 13 residues. DNA for the CDR3: TGTGCCAGCAGTTACTCCATTCAAGAGACCCAGTACTTC. Translated: CASSYSIQETQYF.

The chain joins TRBV5-1 to TRBJ1-4; 9 bases align to TRBD1. V lost 4 bases, J lost 5 bases, and 6 bases stayed unmatched. The CDR3 totals 15 residues. Germline assignment: CDR1 SGHRS and CDR2 YFSETQ. The DNA for the CDR3 is TGCGCCAGCAGCACTACAGGGGGCAGCAATGAAAAACTGTTTTTT. Its protein product is CASSTTGGSNEKLFF.

This clone was recorded only once. The rearrangement joins TRBV19 to TRBJ2-7; D call uncertain. V was cut by 4 bases and J by 6 bases, with 16 bases left in between. The CDR3 has 14 residues. Germline assignment: CDR1 LNHDA and CDR2 SQIVND (reference sequence). CDR3 coding DNA: TGTGCCAGTAGTACTTTCAGAGGCTCCGCCGAGCAGTACTTC. As protein: CASSTFRGSAEQYF.

This clone was seen once. The CDR3: CASSLALAGDTGELFF. CDR3 nucleotide sequence: TGTGCCAGCAGCTTAGCGTTAGCGGGAGACACCGGGGAGCTGTTTTTT. V gene TRBV7-9 combines with J gene TRBJ2-2; 9 bases map to TRBD2. Looked up from germline, CDR1 is SEHNR and CDR2 is FQNEAQ (reference sequence). J was trimmed by 3 bases and V by 0 bases; bases with no gene match: 2. This CDR3 has 16 amino acids.

The gene calls are TRBV4-1 and TRBJ2-3; possibly TRBD2 for D (6 bases). The germline V and J ends were trimmed by 2 bases and 0 bases, with 9 bases remaining between them. The CDR3 sequence is 15 residues long. Germline-derived CDR1 and CDR2 are MGHRA and YSYEKL. CDR3 DNA: TGCGCCAGCAGCCAAAGTGGGACTAGCACAGATACGCAGTATTTT. Its protein is CASSQSGTSTDTQYF.

J is TRBJ1-1 and V is TRBV18; D unclear. CDR1 KGHSH and CDR2 LQKENI come from the germline V gene. The germline V and J ends were trimmed by 2 bases and 3 bases, with 13 bases remaining between them. There are 15 residues in the CDR3. As DNA, the CDR3 is TGTGCCAGCTCACCAAGGTCCGCGGGAGACACTGAAGCTTTCTTT. The encoded protein is CASSPRSAGDTEAFF.

J is TRBJ1-2 and V is TRBV30; TRBD1 might be the D (6 bases). V dropped 3 bases and J dropped 2 bases, with 22 bases sitting between them. CDR1 GTSNPN and CDR2 SVGIG come from the germline V gene (reference sequence). This CDR3 contains 17 residues. CDR3 sequence (DNA): TGTGCCTGGAGCCCGTTAGTGGGGGCAGGGGTGAACTATGGCTACACCTTC. Protein product: CAWSPLVGAGVNYGYTF.

V and J are TRBV29-1 and TRBJ1-2, with 7 positions matching TRBD1. Germline CDR1 reads SQVTM; CDR2 reads ANQGSEA. V shed 3 bases and J 4 bases; nucleotides not matched to a gene: 5. The CDR3 has 13 amino acids. CDR3 nucleotides: TGCAGCGTTGACCTAACAGGGGTCTATGGCTACACCTTC. Translated: CSVDLTGVYGYTF. Filled out from reference TRBV29-1 and TRBJ1-2, the complete variable domain reads SAVISQKPSRDICQRGTSLTIQCQVDSQVTMMFWYRQQPGQSLTLIATANQGSEATYESGFVIDKFPISRPNLTFSTLTVSNMSPEDSSIYLCSVDLTGVYGYTFGSGTRLTVV.

Remarks on this clone: The CDR3 carries no conserved terminal phenylalanine or tryptophan, so it likely arises from a read error. The gene calls are TRBV6-1 and TRBJ1-1; tentative D call: TRBD1 (5 bases). The V gene lost 5 bases and the J gene lost 6 bases, with 10 bases spanning the gap. Germline CDR1 and CDR2: MNHNS and SASEGT. The CDR3 loop spans 12 amino acids. The CDR3 DNA follows: TGTGCCAGCAGTAGGGGAGGCGCTGAAGCTTTCGTT. As protein: CASSRGGAEAFV.

The chain has TRBV10-3 and TRBJ1-5; a possible D gene is TRBD1 (5 bases). The CDR3 has 13 amino acids. Trimming removed 2 bases from V and 6 bases from J, with 8 bases in between. Looked up from germline, CDR1 is ENHRY and CDR2 is SYGVKD. Here the CDR3 DNA reads TGTGCCATCAGTGAGGGAGGGACTCAGCCCCAGCATTTT. Residues: CAISEGGTQPQHF.

CDR3 sequence reads: CSVEEPGTSGGQETQYF. The CDR3, as DNA: TGCAGCGTTGAAGAGCCTGGGACTAGCGGGGGCCAAGAGACCCAGTACTTC. The chain couples TRBV29-1 to TRBJ2-5; 14 positions agree with TRBD2. The CDR3 has 17 residues. The germline gives CDR1 SQVTM, CDR2 ANQGSEA. The trim removed 0 bases at V and 1 base at J, leaving 4 bases unmatched.

This chain joins TRBV19 and TRBJ2-7; 9 bases are shared with TRBD2. Germline V gene sequence: CDR1 LNHDA, CDR2 SQIVND (reference sequence). The CDR3 has 14 amino acids. The trim removed 5 bases at V and 5 bases at J, leaving 7 bases unmatched. CDR3 protein: CASSGLASLNEQYF. CDR3 sequence (DNA): TGTGCCAGTAGTGGACTAGCGAGTCTAAACGAGCAGTACTTC.

The chain combines TRBV2 with TRBJ2-5; 8 bases fit TRBD1. The CDR3 extends over 14 amino acids. Germline-derived CDR1 and CDR2 are SNHLY and FYNNEI. After removal of 4 bases from V and 4 bases from J, the junction contained 5 bases not matched to a gene. The CDR3 sequence: CASSGQQGGETQYF. CDR3 nucleotide sequence: TGTGCCAGCAGTGGTCAACAGGGGGGAGAGACCCAGTACTTC.

This chain connects TRBV6-1 to TRBJ2-1, with TRBD1 as a possible D gene (7 bases). The CDR3 totals 15 residues. V lost 8 bases to trimming and J lost 5 bases, with 19 bases between them. Germline V gives CDR1 MNHNS, CDR2 SASEGT. The CDR3 DNA reads as TGTGCCAGCCGAAAACTGCGGGACAGAAACAATGAGCAGTTCTTC. Amino acid sequence: CASRKLRDRNNEQFF.

The V call is TRBV29-1, the J call TRBJ1-1, with a tentative D call TRBD1 (5 bases). Trimming removed 7 bases from V and 5 bases from J, with 11 bases in between. This CDR3 comprises 11 residues. Germline CDR1 SQVTM, CDR2 ANQGSEA. The CDR3 is CSEGTGTEAFF. The CDR3 coding sequence is TGCAGCGAAGGGACTGGGACTGAAGCTTTCTTT.